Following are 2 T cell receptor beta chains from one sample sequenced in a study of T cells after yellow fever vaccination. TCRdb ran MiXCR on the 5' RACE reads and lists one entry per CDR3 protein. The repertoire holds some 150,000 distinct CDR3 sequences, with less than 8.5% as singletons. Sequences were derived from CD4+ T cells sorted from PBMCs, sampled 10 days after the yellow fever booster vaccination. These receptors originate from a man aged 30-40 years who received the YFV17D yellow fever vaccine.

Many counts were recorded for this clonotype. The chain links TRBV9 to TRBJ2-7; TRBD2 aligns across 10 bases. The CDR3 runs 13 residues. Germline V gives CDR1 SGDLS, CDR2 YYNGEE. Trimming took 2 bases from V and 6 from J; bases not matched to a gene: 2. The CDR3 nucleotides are TGTGCCAGCAGCGTCGGGACTAGCGTCGAGCAGTACTTC. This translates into CASSVGTSVEQYF.

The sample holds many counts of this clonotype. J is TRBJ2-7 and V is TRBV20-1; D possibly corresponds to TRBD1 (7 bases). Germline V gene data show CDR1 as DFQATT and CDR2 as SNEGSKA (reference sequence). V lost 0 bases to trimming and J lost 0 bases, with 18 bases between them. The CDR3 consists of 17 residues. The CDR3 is CSARDGSRQGGSYEQYF. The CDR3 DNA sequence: TGCAGTGCTAGAGATGGGTCCCGACAGGGAGGCTCCTACGAGCAGTACTTC.